Below are 30 T cell receptor beta chains sequenced from a single sample in a study of T cells in women clearing cervical HPV infection listed by TCRdb under 2018. Libraries were prepared through the immunoSEQ multiplex PCR assay. TCRdb provides this immuneACCESS table in a form limited to in-frame rearrangements. Some clones are lacking; in checked studies, under half of them reflect an unresolved V gene, and why the rest are absent is not known. The table kept for this sample lists 25,000 to 35,000 clones. 4% to 5% of the sample comes from the top ten. Material: blood buffy coat. The receptors here all came from a woman between 18 and 69 years old with a cervical HPV16 infection that either progressed to CIN3+ or cleared (not recorded which).

A note on this clone: With the read ending 3 residues before the CDR3 end, the germline J gene is used to fill in that end. The chain employs TRBV29-1 and TRBJ1-2; D is undetermined. Trimming pared 8 bases from V and 3 bases from J, leaving 16 bases between. There are 13 residues in the CDR3. CDR1 and CDR2 from the germline V gene are SQVTM and ANQGSEA. The CDR3 sequence: CSFVGSGYYGYTF. Incomplete CDR3 DNA: TGCAGCTTTGTGGGAAGCGGATACTATGGC.

Of note for this clone: The sequenced fragment ends 3 residues before the CDR3 boundary, so the rest is inferred from the germline J gene. V usage is TRBV5-5 and J usage is TRBJ2-7; 11 bases are a match to TRBD2. The J segment lost 4 bases and the V segment lost 5 bases, leaving 5 bases of the junction unmatched. Germline V CDR1 and CDR2: SGHKS, YYEKEE (reference sequence). This CDR3 region has 14 residues. The CDR3 sequence is CASSGTSGPYEQYF. The sequenced part of the CDR3 DNA is TGTGCCAGCAGTGGGACTAGCGGACCTTACGAG.

CDR3 bases read: TGTGCCAGCAGCTTCCAGGCCTACAATGAG. Translation: CASSFQAYNE. The entire CDR3 sequence reads CASSFQAYNEQFF. The chain joins TRBV7-2 to TRBJ2-1, with D unresolved. The read terminates 3 residues ahead of where the CDR3 ends, so the germline J gene completes it. Per the germline V gene, CDR1 is SGHTA and CDR2 is FQGNSA. Trimming stripped 3 bases from V and 2 bases from J, with 5 bases between. The CDR3 contains 13 residues.

For this clone: The CDR3 extends 3 residues past the end of the read, so its final part is completed from the germline J gene. The chain carries TRBV5-4 and TRBJ1-2, with a tentative D call TRBD1 (5 bases). Between the trimmed V and J ends, which lost 4 bases and 5 bases, there was a span of 18 bases. This CDR3 region has 15 residues. Germline values: CDR1 SGHNT, CDR2 YYREEE (reference sequence). CDR3: CASSPAGGVRYGYTF. The CDR3 DNA, read in part, is TGTGCCAGCAGCCCCGCCGGGGGGGTGAGATATGGC.

Comments on this clone: Read coverage stops 3 residues before the CDR3 terminus; the germline J gene supplies the remainder. The chain recombines TRBV7-2 with TRBJ1-2, with 8 bases lining up with TRBD1. This CDR3 has 15 residues. Germline V CDR1 and CDR2: SGHTA, FQGNSA. V shed 5 bases, J shed 2 bases, and the junction held 7 bases outside the gene matches. The sequenced CDR3 bases are TGTGCCAGCAGCCCAGACAGGGGCAAGAACTATGGC. This encodes CASSPDRGKNYG. The full CDR3 protein reads CASSPDRGKNYGYTF.

CDR3 in amino acids: CASSLDRGRGDGYTF. The part of the CDR3 DNA that was read is TGTGCCAGCAGCTTAGACAGGGGACGAGGGGATGGC. J is TRBJ1-2 and V is TRBV5-4; 8 nucleotides agree with TRBD1. The read terminates 3 residues ahead of where the CDR3 ends, so the germline J gene completes it. The CDR3 extends over 15 amino acids. V trimming: 2 bases; J trimming: 6 bases; junction bases outside the gene matches: 9. CDR1 and CDR2 from the germline V gene are SGHNT and YYREEE (reference sequence).

As concerns this clone: The read falls 3 residues short of the CDR3 end, and the missing part is taken from the germline J gene. The chain uses TRBV6-2 or TRBV6-3 and TRBJ2-1; the D is unclear. The CDR3 has 14 residues. CDR1 MNHEY and CDR2 SVGEGT come from the germline V gene. V was clipped by 0 bases and J by 2 bases, with 5 bases between them. The DNA read from the CDR3 is TGTGCCAGCAGTTACTCCGAGCCCTACAATGAG. Its translation: CASSYSEPYNE. The whole CDR3 sequence is CASSYSEPYNEQFF.

A note on this clone: Read coverage stops 3 residues before the CDR3 terminus; the germline J gene supplies the remainder. The chain employs TRBV5-1 and TRBJ1-6, with D uncertain. The ends were cut back, 0 bases at V and 7 bases at J, with 14 bases in the middle. CDR3 length: 16 amino acids. The germline CDR1 and CDR2 sequences are SGHRS and YFSETQ. The CDR3 bases that were read are TGCGCCAGCAGCTTGGCCGCGGGGTCTTGGAATTCACCC. Translating it yields CASSLAAGSWNSP. The whole CDR3 reads CASSLAAGSWNSPLHF.

Remarks on this clone: The CDR3 extends 3 residues past the end of the read, so its final part is completed from the germline J gene. The chain has TRBV13 and TRBJ2-7, with D perhaps TRBD1 (6 bases). Germline values: CDR1 PRHDT, CDR2 FYEKMQ (reference sequence). Trimming took 4 bases from V and 5 from J, leaving 24 bases between them. The CDR3 length is 17 residues. The CDR3 bases that were read are TGTGCCAGCAGCTCCATCTTTAGGGAACAGGGAATGCACGAG. Its protein is CASSSIFREQGMHE. The CDR3 as a whole reads CASSSIFREQGMHEQYF.

Concerning this clone itself: The read comes to an end 3 residues before the CDR3 does, leaving the germline J gene to fill in the end. The chain uses TRBV5-4 and TRBJ2-7, with 9 positions matching TRBD2. The CDR3 loop spans 14 amino acids. Looked up from germline, CDR1 is SGHNT and CDR2 is YYREEE (reference sequence). V was pared by 7 bases and J by 3 bases, with 8 bases of the junction left unmatched. The DNA read from the CDR3 is TGTGCCAGCTCCGCGGGAGGGCGGGTCTACGAG. Translated, it gives CASSAGGRVYE. From start to end, the CDR3 is CASSAGGRVYEQYF.

Concerning this clone: The CDR3 end falls 3 residues outside the read, so it is completed with the germline J gene. The gene calls are TRBV6-2 or TRBV6-3 and TRBJ1-1; D perhaps matches TRBD1 (5 bases). This CDR3 spans 15 amino acids. Between the trimmed V and J ends, which lost 1 base and 3 bases, there was a span of 12 bases. Germline V gene sequence: CDR1 MNHEY, CDR2 SVGEGT. The CDR3 DNA, read in part, is TGTGCCAGCAGTTACTTCAGGGAATGGGACACTGAA. Translated: CASSYFREWDTE. The whole CDR3 is CASSYFREWDTEAFF.

Of note for this clone: The CDR3 end is not reached by the read, which stops 3 residues before it; the germline J gene fills it in. The V call is TRBV7-9, the J call TRBJ2-4; 10 bases line up with TRBD1. The germline V gene has CDR1 SEHNR and CDR2 FQNEAQ (reference sequence). The CDR3 has 12 amino acids. CDR3 in amino acids: CASSPGQGVQYF. Partial CDR3 DNA: TGTGCCAGCAGCCCCGGACAGGGGGTT.

Notes on this clone: Read coverage stops 3 residues before the CDR3 terminus; the germline J gene supplies the remainder. V gene TRBV5-1 combines with J gene TRBJ2-2; 9 bases are a match to TRBD1. The CDR3 contains 14 residues. With 1 base clipped from V and 10 bases from J, the junction kept 5 bases outside the gene matches. Germline V gene sequence: CDR1 SGHRS, CDR2 YFSETQ. Incomplete CDR3 DNA: TGCGCCAGCAGCTTGAGGGGACAGGGTGTGGAG. Its translation is CASSLRGQGVE. The complete CDR3 protein is CASSLRGQGVELFF.

Comments on this clone: Read coverage stops 3 residues before the CDR3 terminus; the germline J gene supplies the remainder. The gene calls are TRBV7-7 and TRBJ1-4; TRBD1 matches 9 bases. The junction had 4 bases not matched to a gene; V was cut back by 4 bases and J by 7 bases. The CDR3 extends over 14 amino acids. Germline V lookup: CDR1 SSHAT, CDR2 FNYEAQ (reference sequence). Incomplete CDR3 DNA: TGTGCCAGCAGCTCGGGACAGGGTGGTGAAAAA. Its protein is CASSSGQGGEK. The whole CDR3 sequence reads CASSSGQGGEKLFF.

Remarks on this clone: Sequencing ends 3 residues short of the CDR3 end; the germline J gene provides the rest. The chain links TRBV30 to TRBJ1-1; D perhaps matches TRBD1 (6 bases). The V gene lost 2 bases and the J gene lost 1 base, with 8 bases spanning the gap. Germline CDR1 reads GTSNPN; CDR2 reads SVGIG (reference sequence). This CDR3 spans 13 amino acids. CDR3 in amino acids: CAWSRDTNTEAFF. Partial CDR3 DNA: TGTGCCTGGAGTAGGGACACGAACACTGAA.

On this clone: The CDR3 end lies 3 residues beyond the end of the read and is filled in from the germline J gene. The chain recombines TRBV5-1 with TRBJ1-6; 11 bases map to TRBD1. Germline V gene data show CDR1 as SGHRS and CDR2 as YFSETQ. This CDR3 is built from 14 residues. V was clipped by 3 bases and J by 8 bases; unmatched bases: 1. The CDR3 here is CASSWDRGDSPLHF. The CDR3 bases that were read are TGCGCCAGCAGCTGGGACAGGGGGGATTCACCC.

Regarding this clone: The read comes to an end 3 residues before the CDR3 does, leaving the germline J gene to fill in the end. V and J are TRBV5-1 and TRBJ2-1; D is perhaps TRBD1 (5 bases). The CDR3 extends over 14 amino acids. CDR1 SGHRS and CDR2 YFSETQ come from the germline V gene. The V end lost 2 bases, the J end lost 5 bases, and 11 bases lay between the germline ends. The sequenced CDR3 bases are TGCGCCAGCAGCTTCATGTTAGGGGACAATGAG. The encoded protein is CASSFMLGDNE. The whole CDR3 reads CASSFMLGDNEQFF. Using reference TRBV5-1 and TRBJ2-1 for the parts outside the CDR3, the full variable domain is KAGVTQTPRYLIKTRGQQVTLSCSPISGHRSVSWYQQTPGQGLQFLFEYFSETQRNKGNFPGRFSGRQFSNSRSEMNVSTLELGDSALYLCASSFMLGDNEQFFGPGTRLTVL.

Points on this clone: The observed sequence ends 3 residues before the CDR3 terminus, with the missing tail filled in from the germline J gene. The gene calls are TRBV29-1 and TRBJ1-1; a possible D gene is TRBD1 (5 bases). This CDR3 is built from 14 residues. From germline, CDR1 is SQVTM and CDR2 ANQGSEA. Trimming left V 6 bases short and J 4 bases short, with 18 bases between. CDR3 bases read: TGCAGCGTCGAGGCGGGGGTAAAACGCACTGAA. It is translated as CSVEAGVKRTE. The entire CDR3 protein reads CSVEAGVKRTEAFF.

About this clone: The read finishes 3 residues shy of the CDR3 end, and the germline J gene is used to complete it. The chain employs TRBV19 and TRBJ2-4, with 11 bases that match TRBD2. The V segment lost 3 bases and the J segment 0 bases; nucleotides outside the gene matches: 16. This CDR3 has 21 amino acids. CDR1 is LNHDA and CDR2 is SQIVND in the germline V gene (reference sequence). CDR3 DNA (partial): TGTGCCAGTAGTATTGGGGTTTATGAAGGGACTAGCGGACTAGCCAAAAACATT. Its translation: CASSIGVYEGTSGLAKNI. In full, the CDR3 is CASSIGVYEGTSGLAKNIQYF.

About this clone: The read falls 3 residues short of the CDR3 end, and the missing part is taken from the germline J gene. The V call is TRBV19, the J call TRBJ1-2; TRBD1 matches 9 bases. Germline CDR1 is LNHDA and CDR2 is SQIVND (reference sequence). V was pared by 9 bases and J by 3 bases, with 5 bases of the junction left unmatched. The CDR3 sequence is 13 residues long. The part of the CDR3 DNA that was read is TGTGCCAGCTGGGACAGGGACCACTATGGC. Translating it yields CASWDRDHYG. The whole CDR3 is CASWDRDHYGYTF.

A note on this clone: The read ends 3 residues shy of where the CDR3 ends; the end is completed using the germline J gene. The V call is TRBV7-9, the J call TRBJ2-3, with D perhaps matching TRBD1 (5 bases). From germline, CDR1 is SEHNR and CDR2 FQNEAQ (reference sequence). The V end lost 6 bases, the J end lost 2 bases, and 9 bases lay between the germline ends. CDR3 length equals 13 residues. The CDR3 is CASRQTDTDTQYF. The DNA read from the CDR3 is TGTGCCAGCAGGCAGACAGACACAGATACG.

The CDR3 sequence is CSARDVPSNRGRGNTEAFF. CDR3 bases read: TGCAGTGCTAGAGATGTTCCGTCCAACAGGGGTAGGGGGAACACTGAA. The chain carries TRBV20-1 and TRBJ1-1; 7 bases fit TRBD1. The CDR3 end falls 3 residues outside the read, so it is completed with the germline J gene. Looked up from germline, CDR1 is DFQATT and CDR2 is SNEGSKA (reference sequence). Germline trimming cut 0 bases from V and 1 base from J; bases unmatched to any gene: 17. This CDR3 has 19 amino acids.

Concerning this clone itself: The read ends 3 residues before the CDR3 terminus; that terminus is restored from the germline J gene. The chain carries TRBV6-2 or TRBV6-3 and TRBJ2-3; tentatively, D is TRBD2 (6 bases). This CDR3 region has 15 residues. The germline CDR1 and CDR2 sequences are MNHEY and SVGEGT. V was cut by 4 bases and J by 1 base, with 12 bases left in between. Partial CDR3 DNA: TGTGCCAGCAGTTCGCAGGGCGGGGGCACAGATACG. It specifies CASSSQGGGTDT. Given in full, the CDR3 is CASSSQGGGTDTQYF.

With regard to this clone: The sequenced fragment ends 3 residues before the CDR3 boundary, so the rest is inferred from the germline J gene. The gene calls are TRBV7-2 and TRBJ1-2; 9 positions match TRBD1. The germline gives CDR1 SGHTA, CDR2 FQGNSA. This CDR3 spans 13 amino acids. V trimming: 4 bases; J trimming: 7 bases; junction bases outside the gene matches: 4. CDR3 loop: CASSSPDRGGYTF. The CDR3 DNA, read in part, is TGTGCCAGCAGCTCCCCGGACAGGGGTGGC. Using reference TRBV7-2 and TRBJ1-2 for the parts outside the CDR3, the full variable domain is GAGVSQSPSNKVTEKGKDVELRCDPISGHTALYWYRQSLGQGLEFLIYFQGNSAPDKSGLPSDRFSAERTGGSVSTLTIQRTQQEDSAVYLCASSSPDRGGYTFGSGTRLTVV.

Turning to this clone: Read data end 3 residues before the CDR3 end; the end is taken from the germline J gene. The V gene is TRBV20-1, the J gene TRBJ2-1; tentatively, D is TRBD2 (6 bases). The length of the CDR3 is 14 residues. Trimming removed 8 bases from V and 0 bases from J, with 14 bases in between. Germline CDR1 is DFQATT and CDR2 is SNEGSKA (reference sequence). The covered CDR3 bases are TGCAGTTGTGAGGCGGGAAGCTCCTACAATGAG. Protein sequence: CSCEAGSSYNE. The full-length CDR3 reads as CSCEAGSSYNEQFF.

Note on this clone: The read halts 3 residues ahead of the CDR3 end, with the missing end drawn from the germline J gene. The chain uses TRBV2 and TRBJ2-7; D perhaps matches TRBD1 (8 bases). Germline V CDR1 and CDR2: SNHLY, FYNNEI. Trimming pared 7 bases from V and 4 bases from J, leaving 17 bases between. The CDR3 extends over 14 amino acids. The CDR3 DNA, read in part, is TGTGCCAGCATCCCTACAGGGGGAGGGTACGAG. It codes for CASIPTGGGYE. The CDR3 in full is CASIPTGGGYEQYF.

By frequency, this clone registers medium-sized. The CDR3 region is CASKPGTGGETQYF. The DNA read from the CDR3 is TGTGCCAGTAAGCCTGGGACAGGGGGGGAGACC. The chain is built from TRBV19 and TRBJ2-5, with 11 bases fitting TRBD1. Read data end 3 residues before the CDR3 end; the end is taken from the germline J gene. V was pared by 7 bases and J by 5 bases, with 6 bases of the junction left unmatched. Germline V gene sequence: CDR1 LNHDA, CDR2 SQIVND (reference sequence). This CDR3 is 14 amino acids long.

As regards this clone: A read error may account for a junction end that differs from germline. The read halts 3 residues ahead of the CDR3 end, with the missing end drawn from the germline J gene. The rearrangement joins TRBV7-6 to TRBJ1-2, with TRBD1 as a possible D gene (6 bases). Germline CDR1 is SGHVS and CDR2 is FNYEAQ. The CDR3 has 15 residues. CDR3 in amino acids: CAGSSEAGANYGYTF. The sequenced CDR3 bases are TGTGCCGGCAGCTCGGAGGCAGGGGCGAACTATGGC.

CDR3 in amino acids: CASSKAVGSPLHF. Partial CDR3 DNA: TGTGCCAGCAGCAAAGCGGTTGGATCACCC. The rearrangement joins TRBV7-9 to TRBJ1-6; the D is unclear. The read finishes 3 residues shy of the CDR3 end, and the germline J gene is used to complete it. The CDR3 sequence is 13 residues long. Per the germline V gene, CDR1 is SEHNR and CDR2 is FQNEAQ (reference sequence). Trimming took off 5 bases at V and 10 bases at J, with 12 bases between the two ends.

To note about this clone: The read halts 3 residues ahead of the CDR3 end, with the missing end drawn from the germline J gene. V and J are TRBV2 and TRBJ2-2; 9 bases map to TRBD1. The V gene end was trimmed by 3 bases and the J gene end by 1 base; junction bases not matched to a gene: 3. The CDR3 covers 16 residues. Germline V gene sequence: CDR1 SNHLY, CDR2 FYNNEI. The CDR3 loop is CASSDGQGLNTGELFF. The CDR3 DNA, read in part, is TGTGCCAGCAGTGATGGACAGGGGTTGAACACCGGGGAG. The full variable domain, completed using reference TRBV2 and TRBJ2-2, is EPEVTQTPSHQVTQMGQEVILRCVPISNHLYFYWYRQILGQKVEFLVSFYNNEISEKSEIFDDQFSVERPDGSNFTLKIRSTKLEDSAMYFCASSDGQGLNTGELFFGEGSRLTVL.